One sample yielded the 10 T cell receptor beta chains listed below, sequenced in a study of T cells in Graves' hyperthyroidism and ophthalmopathy. TCR beta CDR3 region amplification was performed from RNA transcripts. RT-PCR in the first round (using the HTBI primer set) targeted the TCR CDR3. TCRdb re-called the multiplex PCR reads with MiXCR, one entry per CDR3 protein. The table lists fewer than 550,000 distinct CDR3 sequences, less than 25% of them singletons, with roughly 12% in the top ten. Sample: blood. The receptors stem from a woman aged 25 to 39 with Graves' ophthalmopathy.

In this sample, this clonotype turned up many times. This chain joins TRBV30 and TRBJ1-2; 8 nucleotides line up with TRBD1. This CDR3 region has 14 residues. Germline CDR1 and CDR2: GTSNPN and SVGIG (reference sequence). Trimming removed 5 bases from V and 7 bases from J; junction bases left unmatched: 12. The CDR3 reads CAWGQGAPPRGYTF. The DNA for the CDR3 is TGTGCCTGGGGACAGGGAGCCCCCCCACGTGGCTACACCTTC.

The rearrangement joins TRBV19 to TRBJ2-5, with D tentatively TRBD1 (6 bases). With 4 bases removed from V and 1 base from J, the gap between germline ends came to 13 bases. Germline V CDR1 and CDR2: LNHDA, SQIVND (reference sequence). The CDR3 length is 15 residues. CDR3 in amino acids: CASSTYRDIQETQYF. Here the CDR3 DNA reads TGTGCCAGTAGTACCTACCGGGACATCCAAGAGACCCAGTACTTC.

The CDR3 loop is CASRRLGGEQYF. The CDR3 DNA sequence: TGTGCCAGCAGGCGGCTAGGGGGCGAGCAGTACTTC. This rearrangement joins TRBV6-1 to TRBJ2-7; possible D gene TRBD1, 6 bases. The CDR3 covers 12 residues. Germline V lookup: CDR1 MNHNS, CDR2 SASEGT. V lost 6 bases and J lost 6, with 12 bases in between.

The CDR3 region is CASIRGLAGGIYEQYF. For the CDR3, the DNA is TGTGCCAGCATTCGGGGACTAGCGGGGGGAATCTACGAGCAGTACTTC. The chain joins TRBV6-1 to TRBJ2-7; 15 bases fit TRBD2. Germline V CDR1 and CDR2: MNHNS, SASEGT. Trimming took 7 bases from V and 3 from J; bases not matched to a gene: 7. The CDR3 extends over 16 amino acids.

This clonotype occurred many times. The chain links TRBV28 to TRBJ1-5; D perhaps matches TRBD1 (6 bases). Between the trimmed V and J ends, which lost 5 bases and 2 bases, there was a span of 16 bases. The CDR3 runs to 16 residues. CDR1 is MDHEN and CDR2 is SYDVKM in the germline V gene. The CDR3 loop is CASSENRASGNQPQHF. The CDR3 DNA reads TGTGCCAGCAGTGAAAACAGGGCTTCGGGCAATCAGCCCCAGCATTTT.

The table lists this clonotype with many counts. The rearrangement uses TRBV29-1 and TRBJ1-3; a weak D match, TRBD1 (6 bases). The germline CDR1 and CDR2 sequences are SQVTM and ANQGSEA. With 6 bases removed from V and 3 bases from J, the gap between germline ends came to 12 bases. The CDR3 is made up of 13 amino acids. CDR3 loop: CSVEQGHGNTIYF. The CDR3 bases are TGCAGCGTGGAACAGGGACATGGAAACACCATATATTTT.

This rearrangement joins TRBV19 to TRBJ2-5; 8 nucleotides align to TRBD2. Germline CDR1 reads LNHDA; CDR2 reads SQIVND (reference sequence). V lost 4 bases and J lost 1; bases outside the gene matches: 5. The CDR3 length is 15 residues. CDR3 nucleotides: TGTGCCAGTAGTACGGCGGGGGGCACCCAAGAGACCCAGTACTTC. It specifies CASSTAGGTQETQYF.

V is TRBV10-3 and J is TRBJ1-1; weak D call: TRBD1 (5 bases). Germline CDR1 reads ENHRY; CDR2 reads SYGVKD. Trimming pared 10 bases from V and 7 bases from J, leaving 13 bases between. CDR3 size: 11 residues. CDR3 loop: CATGLGLEAFF. The CDR3 region has the DNA TGTGCCACCGGACTGGGACTTGAAGCTTTCTTT.

The DNA of the CDR3 is TGTGCCAGCAGTTTGGTTGGGGGCGCAAGGGAGACCCAGTACTTC. It specifies CASSLVGGARETQYF. V gene TRBV12-3 or TRBV12-4 combines with J gene TRBJ2-5, with D possibly TRBD1 on 6 matching bases. This CDR3 comprises 15 residues. The V end lost 3 bases, the J end lost 5 bases, and 16 bases lay between the germline ends.

This clonotype was observed many times. This chain uses TRBV12-3 or TRBV12-4 with TRBJ1-1, with D unresolved. This CDR3 contains 10 residues. V shed 6 bases and J shed 12 bases, with 11 bases lying between them. This CDR3 is CASSERLTFF. CDR3 coding DNA: TGTGCCAGCAGCGAAAGGTTAACTTTCTTT.